The clone carrying this T cell receptor beta chain was seen more than once but under ten times. What it binds is unknown. The sample originates from a study of T-cell memory formation after mild COVID-19. As for the study in general: Largely, the TCR clusters proved donor specific. Study-level results: Certain responding clones were present in pre-infection memory, suggesting participation of cross-reactive memory. Mainly in CM and EM were contracting CD4+ clones; CD8+ were in EMRA.

Sample barcodes and UMIs were carried by the TCR alpha and TCR beta cDNA libraries that 5'RACE generated with constant-segment primers. TCRdb processed the 5' RACE reads anew with MiXCR; each CDR3 protein has one entry. In the table there are under 150,000 distinct CDR3 sequences, roughly 15% of which are singletons. CDR1 is SGHTA, CDR2 FQGNSA, per germline. The V end was cut by 6 bases, the J end by 3 bases, with 18 bases between. This CDR3 has 15 amino acids. This clonotype originated in an adult woman who had mild COVID-19 (a few samples of this study predate the infection). Cell type and time point are not known. Sequencing input: PBMCs or a T cell subset sorted from them (not recorded which). The V and J genes are TRBV7-2 and TRBJ2-7; D might be TRBD2 (5 bases). CDR3 in DNA: TGTGCCAGCAGTCCCGATGAGGGAAAATTCTACGAGCAGTACTTC. Translating gives CASSPDEGKFYEQYF.